The 17 T cell receptor beta chains presented below share a single source sample, sequenced in a study of blood T cells in healthy people across ages. For the second PCR, which ran for 7 to 11 cycles, a sample-barcoded 5' primer and a J-beta primer mix were used. From the 5' RACE reads, TCRdb called clonotypes with MiXCR, one entry per CDR3 protein. In the table there are 850,000 to 1,100,000 distinct CDR3 sequences, less than 45% of which are singletons. Sequencing was performed on blood. Receptor source: a man younger than 35 in good health.

The chain is built from TRBV2 and TRBJ1-6; 9 bases agree with TRBD1. From germline, CDR1 is SNHLY and CDR2 FYNNEI. This CDR3 comprises 14 residues. V lost 2 bases and J lost 11; bases outside the gene matches: 4. This chain's CDR3 is CASSERTGEAPLHF. In DNA form, the CDR3 reads TGTGCCAGCAGTGAAAGGACAGGGGAAGCACCCCTCCACTTT.

On this clonotype itself: A much larger clone is a single base away; this may be a read error. Since no conserved phenylalanine or tryptophan closes the CDR3, a read error is the likely cause. This chain joins TRBV2 and TRBJ2-1; 7 bases line up with TRBD1. Germline V lookup: CDR1 SNHLY, CDR2 FYNNEI. The CDR3 extends over 11 amino acids. Trimming removed 6 bases from V and 7 bases from J; junction bases left unmatched: 0. The CDR3 loop is CASRTGNEQFY. The CDR3 DNA follows: TGTGCCAGCAGGACAGGGAATGAGCAGTTCTAC.

This clonotype showed up just a few times. The chain links TRBV12-5 to TRBJ2-7; the D gene could be TRBD1 or TRBD2 (5 bases each). CDR3 length: 12 residues. Trimming removed 7 bases from V and 7 bases from J, with 14 bases in between. From germline, CDR1 is LGHNT and CDR2 FRNRAP. CDR3 sequence reads: CASEGTYNEQYF. The CDR3 DNA reads TGTGCTAGTGAAGGGACCTACAATGAGCAGTACTTC.

Only a few counts were recorded for this clonotype. The chain combines TRBV12-5 with TRBJ2-3, with a weak D call TRBD2 (6 bases). Trimming stripped 0 bases from V and 2 bases from J, with 12 bases between. This CDR3 is 16 amino acids long. Germline V gives CDR1 LGHNT, CDR2 FRNRAP. CDR3 DNA sequence: TGTGCTAGTGGTTTGGTACCGGGGACTTCCACAGATACGCAGTATTTT. As protein: CASGLVPGTSTDTQYF. Full variable domain (remainder filled in from reference TRBV12-5 and TRBJ2-3): DARVTQTPRHKVTEMGQEVTMRCQPILGHNTVFWYRQTMMQGLELLAYFRNRAPLDDSGMPKDRFSAEMPDATLATLKIQPSEPRDSAVYFCASGLVPGTSTDTQYFGPGTRLTVL.

This chain's CDR3 is CASSQQGLITGELFF. In DNA, the CDR3 is TGTGCCAGCAGCCAACAGGGGCTAATCACCGGGGAGCTGTTTTTT. V gene TRBV14 combines with J gene TRBJ2-2; D is perhaps TRBD1 (6 bases). The CDR3 consists of 15 residues. CDR1 and CDR2 (germline): SGHDN, FVKESK. V lost 2 bases to trimming and J lost 4 bases, with 11 bases between them.

A word on this clonotype: A much larger clone sits a single nucleotide away, making a read error possible. V is TRBV20-1 and J is TRBJ2-3, with a tentative D call TRBD2 (5 bases). CDR3 length equals 15 residues. Germline assignment: CDR1 DFQATT and CDR2 SNEGSKA (reference sequence). As DNA, the CDR3 is TGCAGTGCCATGGACTCAGCCTACGACGGAGATGCGCAGTATTTT. Residues: CSAMDSAYDGDAQYF.

This clonotype occurred a few times. The V call is TRBV20-1, the J call TRBJ2-5; D remains unclear. This CDR3 has 12 amino acids. The V gene lost 0 bases and the J gene lost 5 bases, with 7 bases spanning the gap. Germline CDR1 DFQATT, CDR2 SNEGSKA (reference sequence). The CDR3 DNA sequence: TGCAGTGCTAGAGAGTTTCAGGAGACCCAGTACTTC. It is translated as CSAREFQETQYF.

The V and J genes are TRBV12-3 or TRBV12-4 and TRBJ1-1; a possible D gene is TRBD1 (6 bases). This CDR3 comprises 17 residues. V gave up 6 bases and J gave up 4 bases, with 24 bases separating them. The CDR3 here is CASSPNQGGGVATEAFF. Written as DNA, the CDR3 is TGTGCCAGCAGCCCCAACCAAGGGGGGGGGGTTGCCACTGAAGCTTTCTTT.

The chain links TRBV15 to TRBJ1-1; D call uncertain. The length of the CDR3 is 15 residues. Germline CDR1 reads LNHNV; CDR2 reads YYDKDF (reference sequence). V was shortened by 0 bases and J by 2 bases, with 10 bases between the two germline ends. This chain's CDR3 is CATSREADINTEAFF. The CDR3 coding sequence is TGTGCCACCAGCAGAGAGGCAGATATAAACACTGAAGCTTTCTTT.

Note on this clonotype: This may be a read error, as it is one base from a much larger clone. This rearrangement joins TRBV20-1 to TRBJ1-2, with 9 bases aligning to TRBD1. CDR3 length: 14 residues. The germline V gene encodes CDR1 DFQATT and CDR2 SNEGSKA (reference sequence). The chain's CDR3 is CSARGTGESYGCTF. The CDR3 bases are TGCAGTGCTAGAGGGACAGGGGAATCCTATGGCTGCACCTTC.

This clonotype was counted only a few times. Here the CDR3 DNA reads TGCGCCAGCAGCTTGTCCGGAGTTACTAGCACAGATACGCAGTATTTT. This sequence encodes CASSLSGVTSTDTQYF. This chain links TRBV5-1 with TRBJ2-3; D not resolved. This CDR3 spans 16 amino acids. CDR1 is SGHRS, CDR2 YFSETQ, per germline. V shed 1 base and J shed 0 bases, with 12 bases lying between them.

V and J are TRBV7-9 and TRBJ1-4; D remains ambiguous. V was cut by 8 bases and J by 10 bases, with 23 bases left in between. This CDR3 region has 15 residues. Germline CDR1 and CDR2: SEHNR and FQNEAQ (reference sequence). The CDR3 nucleotides are TGTGCCAGCGCACCGATTGGAGACCCCATTGGAAAACTGTTTTTT. Encoded protein: CASAPIGDPIGKLFF. Using reference TRBV7-9 and TRBJ1-4 for the parts outside the CDR3, the full variable domain is DTGVSQNPRHKITKRGQNVTFRCDPISEHNRLYWYRQTLGQGPEFLTYFQNEAQLEKSRLLSDRFSAERPKGSFSTLEIQRTEQGDSAMYLCASAPIGDPIGKLFFGSGTQLSVL.

This clonotype was found once. The junction differs from germline at one of its ends, possibly a read error. The chain combines TRBV7-9 with TRBJ1-1, with TRBD1 as a possible D gene (6 bases). The CDR3 has 15 residues. Per the germline V gene, CDR1 is SEHNR and CDR2 is FQNEAQ (reference sequence). CDR3 in amino acids: CASSVATGMNTEAFF. CDR3 DNA: TGTGCCAGCAGCGTAGCGACAGGAATGAACACTGAAGCTTTCTTT.

The sample holds a few counts of this clonotype. The chain uses TRBV10-3 and TRBJ2-7, with 9 bases matching TRBD1. Germline-derived CDR1 and CDR2 are ENHRY and SYGVKD. The CDR3 totals 12 residues. Germline trimming cut 10 bases from V and 2 bases from J; bases unmatched to any gene: 3. CDR3 loop: CATGQGPYEQYF. The CDR3 DNA is TGTGCCACCGGACAGGGGCCCTACGAGCAGTACTTC.

This clonotype was counted between two and nine times. The rearrangement uses TRBV9 and TRBJ2-7, with 8 bases matching TRBD1. The J segment lost 3 bases and the V segment lost 0 bases, leaving 5 bases of the junction unmatched. This CDR3 comprises 15 residues. Germline V gives CDR1 SGDLS, CDR2 YYNGEE. The CDR3 region has the DNA TGTGCCAGCAGCGTAGTCGACAGGGGAAACTACGAGCAGTACTTC. This gives the protein CASSVVDRGNYEQYF.

This clonotype appeared a few times. V gene TRBV10-2 combines with J gene TRBJ2-1; 12 bases map to TRBD1. The J segment lost 6 bases and the V segment lost 11 bases, leaving 11 bases of the junction unmatched. The CDR3 has 15 amino acids. Germline CDR1 reads WSHSY; CDR2 reads SAAADI. The CDR3, as DNA: TGCGCCTCTAAAGACGGGACAGGGGGCTTCAATGAGCAGTTCTTC. It specifies CASKDGTGGFNEQFF.

V gene TRBV4-3 combines with J gene TRBJ2-1; TRBD2 agrees at 15 bases. Looked up from germline, CDR1 is LGHNA and CDR2 is YSLEER. The J segment lost 8 bases and the V segment lost 1 base, leaving 6 bases of the junction unmatched. CDR3 length: 17 residues. CDR3 region: CASSQVRTSGGGYEQFF. CDR3 bases: TGCGCCAGCAGCCAAGTAAGGACTAGCGGGGGGGGCTATGAGCAGTTCTTC.